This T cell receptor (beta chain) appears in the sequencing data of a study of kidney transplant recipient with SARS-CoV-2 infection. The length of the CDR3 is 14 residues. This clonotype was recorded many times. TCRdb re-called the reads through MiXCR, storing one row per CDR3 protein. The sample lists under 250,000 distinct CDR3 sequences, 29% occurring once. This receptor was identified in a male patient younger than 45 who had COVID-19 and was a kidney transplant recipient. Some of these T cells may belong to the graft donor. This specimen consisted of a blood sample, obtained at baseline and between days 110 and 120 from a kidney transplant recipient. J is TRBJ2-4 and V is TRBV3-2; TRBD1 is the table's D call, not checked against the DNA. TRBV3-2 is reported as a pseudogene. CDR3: CASSQVWGLSIQYF. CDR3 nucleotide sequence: TGTGCCAGCAGCCAAGTATGGGGCCTGAGCATTCAGTACTTC.